This T cell receptor (beta chain) was sequenced in a study of T cells in Graves' hyperthyroidism and ophthalmopathy. What was amplified from RNA transcripts were TCR beta CDR3 regions. The primer set for the first-round RT-PCR of the TCR CDR3 was HTBI. TCRdb itself ran the multiplex PCR reads through MiXCR, one entry per CDR3 protein. The table includes around 300,000 distinct CDR3 sequences, 25% to 30% detected once. Not enrolled were patients with uncontrolled infection, other autoimmune disease, pregnancy or lactation. It was at first hyperthyroidism diagnosis, before any ophthalmopathy symptoms, that the blood sample was taken. Germline V lookup: CDR1 SGHRS, CDR2 YFSETQ. This CDR3 has 11 amino acids. This clonotype was seen at least ten times. The antigen is unknown. One end of the junction fails to match germline, which may point to a read error. Study-wide results and limits: From stable hyperthyroidism, ophthalmopathy was set apart by a 13 V-J model.

The sequence was collected from a middle-aged man with Graves' hyperthyroidism that later progressed to Graves' ophthalmopathy. Sequenced: blood. This chain connects TRBV5-1 to TRBJ2-7; D remains ambiguous. CDR3 in amino acids: CASSSAYEQYF. CDR3 coding DNA: TGTGCCAGCAGTTCGGCCTACGAGCAGTACTTC.